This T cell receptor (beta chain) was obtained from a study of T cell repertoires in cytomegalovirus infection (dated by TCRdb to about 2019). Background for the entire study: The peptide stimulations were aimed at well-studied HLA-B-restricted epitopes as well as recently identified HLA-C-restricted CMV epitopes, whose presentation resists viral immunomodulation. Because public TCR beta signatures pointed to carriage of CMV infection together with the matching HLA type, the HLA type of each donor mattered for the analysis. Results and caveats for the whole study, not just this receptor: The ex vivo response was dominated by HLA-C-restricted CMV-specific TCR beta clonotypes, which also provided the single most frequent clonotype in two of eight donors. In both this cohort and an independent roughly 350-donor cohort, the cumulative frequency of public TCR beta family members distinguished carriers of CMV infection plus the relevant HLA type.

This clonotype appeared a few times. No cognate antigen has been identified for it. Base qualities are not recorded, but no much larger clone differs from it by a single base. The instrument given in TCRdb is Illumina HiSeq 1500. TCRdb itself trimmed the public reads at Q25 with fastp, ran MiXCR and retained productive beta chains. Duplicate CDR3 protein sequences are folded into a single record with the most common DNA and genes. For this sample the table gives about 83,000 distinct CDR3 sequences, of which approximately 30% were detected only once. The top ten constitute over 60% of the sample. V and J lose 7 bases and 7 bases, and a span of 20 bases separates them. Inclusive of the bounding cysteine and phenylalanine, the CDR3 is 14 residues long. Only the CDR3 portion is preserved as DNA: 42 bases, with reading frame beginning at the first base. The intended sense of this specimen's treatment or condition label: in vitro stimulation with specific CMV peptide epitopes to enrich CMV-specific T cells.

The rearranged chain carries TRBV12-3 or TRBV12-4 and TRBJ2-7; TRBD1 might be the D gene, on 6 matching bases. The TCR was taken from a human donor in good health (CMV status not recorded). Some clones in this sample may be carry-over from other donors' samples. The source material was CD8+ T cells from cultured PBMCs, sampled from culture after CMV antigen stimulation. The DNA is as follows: TGTGCCAGCACCCTCGGGACAAGTTCGGGGGAGCAGTACTTC. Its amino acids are CASTLGTSSGEQYF.